Below, 11 T cell receptor beta chains from the same sample are listed, as sequenced in a study of T cells in women clearing cervical HPV infection (dated by TCRdb to between 2018 and 2020). The library was generated by the immunoSEQ multiplex PCR assay. Sourced from immuneACCESS, this table was stored by TCRdb with only in-frame sequences that have V and J called. A share of the clones is absent; for the studies checked, an unresolved V gene accounts for under half, and the remainder has no known explanation. The sample's table covers 10,000 to 15,000 clones. The top ten hold about 9.4% of the sample. Sequencing was carried out using blood buffy coat. These receptors were collected from a woman aged 18 to 75 with a cervical HPV16 infection that either progressed to CIN3+ or cleared (not recorded which).

Note on this clone: The CDR3 end falls 3 residues outside the read, so it is completed with the germline J gene. The chain employs TRBV6-2 or TRBV6-3 and TRBJ2-1; maybe TRBD1 (7 bases). Germline values: CDR1 MNHEY, CDR2 SVGEGT. CDR3 length equals 14 residues. Trimming stripped 8 bases from V and 3 bases from J, with 14 bases between. Incomplete CDR3 DNA: TGTGCCAGCGGGGGGACAGAGATCTACAATGAG. Amino acid sequence: CASGGTEIYNE. The complete CDR3 sequence is CASGGTEIYNEQFF.

In regard to this clone: The CDR3 extends 3 residues past the end of the read, so its final part is completed from the germline J gene. The chain recombines TRBV6-2 or TRBV6-3 with TRBJ1-6; D gene uncertain. Germline values: CDR1 MNHEY, CDR2 SVGEGT. The CDR3 covers 12 residues. Trimming stripped 3 bases from V and 9 bases from J, with 6 bases between. The CDR3 bases that were read are TGTGCCAGCAGTTATAATCGTTCACCC. This sequence encodes CASSYNRSP. The whole CDR3 sequence is CASSYNRSPLHF.

As to this clone: The sequence runs out 3 residues before the end of the CDR3; the remainder is reconstructed from the germline J gene. The chain links TRBV7-2 to TRBJ2-3, with D possibly TRBD2 on 7 matching bases. The CDR3 spans 15 residues. CDR1 SGHTA and CDR2 FQGNSA come from the germline V gene. CDR3 sequence reads: CASSLSRGAQETQYF. The sequenced CDR3 bases are TGTGCCAGCAGCTTAAGTCGGGGGGCACAAGAGACG.

Concerning this clone itself: The CDR3 goes on 3 residues after the read ends, and that part is filled in from the germline J gene. The chain combines TRBV7-3 with TRBJ1-5; TRBD1 matches at 11 bases. The CDR3 contains 17 residues. Germline lookup yields CDR1 SGHTA and CDR2 FQGTGA. V was clipped by 1 base and J by 6 bases; unmatched bases: 8. The chain's CDR3 is CASSLNIGTGGFQPQHF. The sequenced CDR3 bases are TGTGCCAGCAGCTTAAACATAGGGACAGGGGGATTTCAGCCC.

The CDR3 reads CSASRGAASNQPQYF. The part of the CDR3 DNA that was read is TGCAGTGCTAGCAGGGGGGCAGCTAGCAATCAGCCG. The chain couples TRBV20-1 to TRBJ2-3; a possible D gene is TRBD1 (7 bases). Sequencing ends 3 residues short of the CDR3 end; the germline J gene provides the rest. Per germline, CDR1 DFQATT and CDR2 SNEGSKA (reference sequence). The CDR3 covers 15 residues.

On this clone itself: From the germline J gene comes the end of the CDR3, since the read stops 3 residues before it. The chain links TRBV7-9 to TRBJ2-6; 8 bases match TRBD1. The CDR3 consists of 15 residues. J was trimmed by 4 bases and V by 5 bases; bases with no gene match: 4. The germline V gene has CDR1 SEHNR and CDR2 FQNEAQ (reference sequence). Partial CDR3 DNA: TGTGCCAGCAGCCAGACAGGGGCCGGGGCCAACGTC. Its protein product is CASSQTGAGANV. The complete CDR3 sequence is CASSQTGAGANVLTF.

Comments on this clone: Its ends do not fully match the called genes, so a read error is possible. From the germline J gene comes the end of the CDR3, since the read stops 3 residues before it. The chain recombines TRBV4-1 with TRBJ1-5; the match to TRBD1 covers 8 bases. CDR3 length equals 15 residues. In germline, CDR1 is MGHRA, CDR2 YSYEKL. CDR3 DNA, as far as it was read: TGCACCAGCCCCGGGACAGGTTATAGCAATCAGCCC. Amino acid sequence: CTSPGTGYSNQP. The whole CDR3 sequence is CTSPGTGYSNQPQHF.

About this clone itself: The read comes to an end 3 residues before the CDR3 does, leaving the germline J gene to fill in the end. This rearrangement joins TRBV18 to TRBJ2-5; D unclear. Germline V gene lookup returns CDR1 KGHSH and CDR2 LQKENI. V lost 3 bases and J lost 4, with 15 bases in between. The CDR3 loop spans 15 amino acids. The CDR3 reads CASSPPTSLRETQYF. The CDR3 DNA, read in part, is TGTGCCAGCTCACCTCCTACGTCTCTTCGAGAGACC.

Turning to this clone: The junction does not match germline at one end; this may be a read error. The CDR3 extends 3 residues past the end of the read, so its final part is completed from the germline J gene. The same CDR3 can be traced to other DNA sequences in this sample. The chain couples TRBV7-2 to TRBJ1-3; a weak D match, TRBD1 (6 bases). The CDR3 loop spans 15 amino acids. Germline CDR1 is SGHTA and CDR2 is FQGNSA. The DNA read from the CDR3 is TGTGCCAGCAGCTTAGGCGGGGGGGCTGGAAACACG. Translation: CASSLGGGAGNT. The CDR3 reads in full as CASSLGGGAGNTIYF.

Notes on this clone: The CDR3 goes on 3 residues after the read ends, and that part is filled in from the germline J gene. The V call is TRBV7-9, the J call TRBJ1-2; tentatively, D is TRBD1 (6 bases). CDR3 length equals 15 residues. Trimming took off 5 bases at V and 5 bases at J, with 18 bases between the two ends. Per germline, CDR1 SEHNR and CDR2 FQNEAQ (reference sequence). The CDR3 loop reads CASSLEEQGIYGYTF. Incomplete CDR3 DNA: TGTGCCAGCAGCCTTGAGGAACAGGGAATATATGGC.

Notes on this clone: The read halts 3 residues ahead of the CDR3 end, with the missing end drawn from the germline J gene. The V call is TRBV2, the J call TRBJ2-4; 8 positions agree with TRBD2. This CDR3 contains 13 residues. CDR1 and CDR2 from the germline V gene are SNHLY and FYNNEI. CDR3 bases read: TGTGCCAGCAGGGGAGCGGGGGACGAGACT. Translating gives CASRGAGDET. The CDR3 reads in full as CASRGAGDETQYF. The whole variable domain, remainder taken from reference TRBV2 and TRBJ2-4, is EPEVTQTPSHQVTQMGQEVILRCVPISNHLYFYWYRQILGQKVEFLVSFYNNEISEKSEIFDDQFSVERPDGSNFTLKIRSTKLEDSAMYFCASRGAGDETQYFGAGTRLSVL.